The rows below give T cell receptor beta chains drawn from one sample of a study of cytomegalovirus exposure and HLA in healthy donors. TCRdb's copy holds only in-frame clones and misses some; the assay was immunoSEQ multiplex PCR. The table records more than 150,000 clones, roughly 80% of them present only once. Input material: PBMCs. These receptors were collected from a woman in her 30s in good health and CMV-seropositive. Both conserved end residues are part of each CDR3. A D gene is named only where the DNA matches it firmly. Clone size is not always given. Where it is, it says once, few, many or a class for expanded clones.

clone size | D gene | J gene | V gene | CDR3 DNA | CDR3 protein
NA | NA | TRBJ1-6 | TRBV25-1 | TGTGCCAGCAGTGACAGGTTTGATTCACCCCTCCACTTT | CASSDRFDSPLHF
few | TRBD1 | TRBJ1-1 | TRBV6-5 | TGTGCCAGCAGTACAGGGGGTCTGGTAACTGAAGCTTTCTTT | CASSTGGLVTEAFF
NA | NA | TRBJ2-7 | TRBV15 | TGTGCCACCAGCACTACGGACGAGCAGTACTTC | CATSTTDEQYF
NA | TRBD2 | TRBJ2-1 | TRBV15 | TGTGCCACCCGTACCGGGACTAGCGCCTACAATGAGCAGTTCTTC | CATRTGTSAYNEQFF
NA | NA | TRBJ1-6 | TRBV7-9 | TGTGCCAGCAGCCCGAAAGGGGCATTTGATGGTTCACCCCTCCACTTT | CASSPKGAFDGSPLHF
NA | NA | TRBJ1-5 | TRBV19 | TGTGCCAGTAGTAACCTACAGGGTCAGCCCCAGCATTTT | CASSNLQGQPQHF
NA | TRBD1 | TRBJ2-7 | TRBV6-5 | TGTGCCAGCAGTTACAGTTGGACAGGGGGCAACGAGCAGTACTTC | CASSYSWTGGNEQYF
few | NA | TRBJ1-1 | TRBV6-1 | TGTGCCAGCAGTGAAGGTACTTACACTGAAGCTTTCTTT | CASSEGTYTEAFF
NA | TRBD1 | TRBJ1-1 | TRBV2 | TGTGCCAGCAGTGAAAAGTTAAGGGGGCCCGGGGCTGAAGCTTTCTTT | CASSEKLRGPGAEAFF
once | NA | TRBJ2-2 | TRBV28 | TGTGCCACCACAATAGGAGGGTTAGGGAAGGGGGAGCTGTTTTTT | CATTIGGLGKGELFF
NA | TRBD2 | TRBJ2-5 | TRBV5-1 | TGCGCCAGCAGCTTACTGACTAGCGGGAGGTTTCGAGAGACCCAGTACTTC | CASSLLTSGRFRETQYF
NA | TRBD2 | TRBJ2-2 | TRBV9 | TGTGCCAGCAGCGTAAACCTAGGACTAGCGGGGCAGTACACCGGGGAGCTGTTTTTT | CASSVNLGLAGQYTGELFF
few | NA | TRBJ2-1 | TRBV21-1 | TGTGCCAGCAGCAGGAACGGGTTTTACTCCTACAATGAGCAGTTCTTC | CASSRNGFYSYNEQFF
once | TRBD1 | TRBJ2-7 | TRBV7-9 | TGTTCCAGCAGCTTGCCACCGGGACAGGGGCCCTACGAGCAGTACTTC | CSSSLPPGQGPYEQYF
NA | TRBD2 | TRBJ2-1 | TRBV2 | TGTGCCAGCACCGGGACTAGCGGGAGGGTCAGGGATGAGCAGTTCTTC | CASTGTSGRVRDEQFF
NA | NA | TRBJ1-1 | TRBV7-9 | TGTGCCAGCAGCCCCCAGACTGCGAACACTGAAGCTTTCTTT | CASSPQTANTEAFF
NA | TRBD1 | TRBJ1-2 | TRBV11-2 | TGTGCCAGCAGCCCCGACAGGGGGCGCGGCTACACCTTC | CASSPDRGRGYTF
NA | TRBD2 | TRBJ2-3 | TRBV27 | TGTGCCAGCAATTTACTAGCGGGAGGGGGCACAGATACGCAGTATTTT | CASNLLAGGGTDTQYF
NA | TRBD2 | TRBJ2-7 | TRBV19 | TGTGCCAGTAGGAAAGCGGGAGACTACGAGCAGTACTTC | CASRKAGDYEQYF
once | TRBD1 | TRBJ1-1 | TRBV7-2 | TGTGCCAGCAGCTTATCGACAGGGCGGAACACTGAAGCTTTCTTT | CASSLSTGRNTEAFF
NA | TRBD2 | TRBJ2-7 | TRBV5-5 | TGTGCCAGCAGCTTTGTTGGGACTAGCGGGCCCCAGAGCTCCTACGAGCAGTACTTC | CASSFVGTSGPQSSYEQYF
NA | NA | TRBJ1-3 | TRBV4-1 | TGCGCCAGCAGCCACCTATATGGGGGACTTTCCAGCTCTGGAAACACCATATATTTT | CASSHLYGGLSSSGNTIYF
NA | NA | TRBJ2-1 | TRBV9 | TGTGCCAGCAGCCGAGGAGGGCTTGAGCAGTTCTTC | CASSRGGLEQFF
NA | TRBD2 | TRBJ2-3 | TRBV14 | TGTGCCAGCAGCCAAGACCGTAGGCGGCGGGGGGATTATACGCAGTATTTT | CASSQDRRRRGDYTQYF
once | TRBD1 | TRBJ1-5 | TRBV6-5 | TGTGCCAGCATGGACAGGGTGGGTCAGCCCCAGCATTTT | CASMDRVGQPQHF
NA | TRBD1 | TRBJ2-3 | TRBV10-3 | TGTGCCATCAGGGACAGGGGACTTAGCACAGATACGCAGTATTTT | CAIRDRGLSTDTQYF
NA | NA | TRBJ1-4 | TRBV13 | TGTGCCAGCAGCGGCGACAGGAGGCTTAATGAAAAACTGTTTTTT | CASSGDRRLNEKLFF
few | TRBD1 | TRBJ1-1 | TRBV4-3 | TGCGCCAGCAGCCATGAGACAGGGGCCACTGAAGCTTTCTTT | CASSHETGATEAFF
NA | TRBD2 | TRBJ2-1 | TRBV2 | TGTGCCAGCAGAAGGACTAGCGGGGGGGCCCATGAGCAGTTCTTC | CASRRTSGGAHEQFF
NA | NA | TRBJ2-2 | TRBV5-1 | TGCGCCAGCAGCACCCAGACAGTTTACAGCACCGGGGAGCTGTTTTTT | CASSTQTVYSTGELFF
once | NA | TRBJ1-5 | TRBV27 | TGTGCCAGCAGTCTAGTCCTCAATCAGCCCCAGCATTTT | CASSLVLNQPQHF